The source of this TCR beta chain is a study of cytomegalovirus exposure and HLA in healthy donors. The CDR3 has 14 amino acids. With 7 bases removed from V and 4 bases from J, the gap between germline ends came to 13 bases. Per the germline V gene, CDR1 is MNHNY and CDR2 is SVGAGI (reference sequence). In the case of this clone: The target antigen is unknown.

Researchers ran the PCR with 60 Vbeta and 13 Jbeta primers. Generated by immunoSEQ multiplex PCR, the TCRdb table keeps only in-frame clones and is missing some. Of approximately 120,000 clones listed, 81% are singletons. Study findings and constraints: Confirmation in vitro established that a few CMV-associated chains were specific for CMV antigens.

The receptor was isolated from a man aged 18 to 29 in good health and CMV-seronegative. The J gene is TRBJ1-4, the V gene TRBV6-6; D is possibly TRBD1 (6 bases). Sequencing was done on a sample of PBMCs. CDR3 DNA sequence: TGTGCCAGCACCCAGACAGGAGATAATGAAAAACTGTTTTTT. Protein product: CASTQTGDNEKLFF.